This TCR beta chain was recorded in a study of blood T cells in healthy people across ages. V lost 5 bases and J 8 bases, leaving 10 bases between the germline ends. This CDR3 is built from 12 residues. Per the germline V gene, CDR1 is MNHEY and CDR2 is SVGEGT. Combining a sample-barcoded 5' primer with a J-beta primer mix, a second PCR ran for roughly 7 to 12 cycles. A template-switch adaptor containing 12 random nucleotides labeled each cDNA molecule. TCRdb fed the 5' RACE reads into MiXCR, producing one record per CDR3 protein. Of some 700,000 distinct CDR3 sequences listed, 22% are singletons. The total RNA that was extracted per sample amounted to at least 5 micrograms. The table lists this clonotype with a few counts.

This sequence joins TRBV6-2 or TRBV6-3 and TRBJ2-1; possibly TRBD1 for D (5 bases). The sequenced sample consisted of blood. This clonotype originated in a man between 65 and 80 years old in good health. CDR3 sequence: CASSPQGYEQFF. The CDR3 DNA sequence: TGTGCCAGCAGTCCCCAGGGCTATGAGCAGTTCTTC.